Following are 14 T cell receptor beta chains from one sample sequenced in a study of T-cell memory formation after mild COVID-19. In TCRdb, the 5' RACE reads were re-called with MiXCR into one record per CDR3 protein. This table holds some 300,000 distinct CDR3 sequences, under 25% found once. The sequenced sample was PBMCs or a T cell subset sorted from them (not recorded which). These receptors came from a man aged 18 to 30 who had mild COVID-19 (a few samples of this study predate the infection). Cell type and time point are not known.

The V call is TRBV20-1, the J call TRBJ1-2, with D possibly being TRBD1 (6 bases). Germline CDR1 and CDR2: DFQATT and SNEGSKA (reference sequence). Trimming pared 4 bases from V and 10 bases from J, leaving 16 bases between. CDR3 length: 12 amino acids. The CDR3, as DNA: TGCAGTGCTACAGGGGACGTCGTTACCTACACCTTC. The encoded protein is CSATGDVVTYTF.

This clonotype was seen a few times. The gene calls are TRBV7-2 and TRBJ2-5; 8 bases are a match to TRBD2. The junction had 8 bases not matched to a gene; V was cut back by 5 bases and J by 3 bases. The germline V gene encodes CDR1 SGHTA and CDR2 FQGNSA. The CDR3 runs to 15 residues. CDR3 sequence: CASSLKPRGEETQYF. The CDR3 nucleotides are TGTGCCAGCAGCCTCAAACCGCGGGGGGAAGAGACCCAGTACTTC.

The chain couples TRBV15 to TRBJ2-3; D is unclear. This CDR3 is 13 amino acids long. The germline V gene has CDR1 LNHNV and CDR2 YYDKDF (reference sequence). V lost 9 bases, J lost 1 base, and 11 bases lay in between. CDR3 in DNA: TGTGCCACTACCCTAGGCGGCACAGATACGCAGTATTTT. Translated, it gives CATTLGGTDTQYF. The variable domain in full, completed from reference TRBV15 and TRBJ2-3, reads DAMVIQNPRYQVTQFGKPVTLSCSQTLNHNVMYWYQQKSSQAPKLLFHYYDKDFNNEADTPDNFQSRRPNTSFCFLDIRSPGLGDTAMYLCATTLGGTDTQYFGPGTRLTVL.

This clonotype was counted a few times. The chain has TRBV12-3 or TRBV12-4 and TRBJ2-5, with 8 bases that match TRBD2. After removal of 9 bases from V and 2 bases from J, the junction contained 5 bases not matched to a gene. The CDR3 spans 13 residues. The CDR3 sequence is CASLAGTQETQYF. The CDR3 coding sequence is TGTGCCAGTTTAGCGGGGACGCAAGAGACCCAGTACTTC.

In this sample, this clonotype turned up a few times. The gene calls are TRBV7-2 and TRBJ1-5; the D gene is possibly TRBD1 (5 bases). The germline V and J ends were trimmed by 5 bases and 6 bases, with 14 bases remaining between them. Germline V CDR1 and CDR2: SGHTA, FQGNSA. This CDR3 spans 14 amino acids. CDR3 sequence (DNA): TGTGCCAGCAGCCGCGGGGGGAAGGGTCAGCCCCAGCATTTT. This encodes CASSRGGKGQPQHF. The complete variable domain, with remaining parts taken from reference TRBV7-2 and TRBJ1-5, reads GAGVSQSPSNKVTEKGKDVELRCDPISGHTALYWYRQSLGQGLEFLIYFQGNSAPDKSGLPSDRFSAERTGGSVSTLTIQRTQQEDSAVYLCASSRGGKGQPQHFGDGTRLSIL.

The genes are TRBV4-1 and TRBJ2-7; a weak D match, TRBD2 (6 bases). The CDR3 is made up of 16 amino acids. Germline CDR1 and CDR2: MGHRA and YSYEKL. Trimming took off 0 bases at V and 0 bases at J, with 12 bases between the two ends. CDR3 sequence (DNA): TGCGCCAGCAGCCAAGATAGCTTGGGACTCTCCTACGAGCAGTACTTC. Its translation is CASSQDSLGLSYEQYF.

The chain recombines TRBV7-6 with TRBJ2-7, with D possibly being TRBD2 (5 bases). Trimming shortened V by 2 bases and J by 0 bases, and 11 bases separated the two germline ends. The CDR3 loop spans 15 amino acids. CDR1 SGHVS and CDR2 FNYEAQ come from the germline V gene. The CDR3 DNA reads as TGTGCCAGCAGCTTACGAGGGCATAGCTCCTACGAGCAGTACTTC. Amino acids: CASSLRGHSSYEQYF.

In DNA, the CDR3 is TGCGCCAGCAGCTTTATTGGTACCGGTCGATATGGCTACACCTTC. Translated, it gives CASSFIGTGRYGYTF. The V gene is TRBV5-1, the J gene TRBJ1-2; no reliable D call. Germline values: CDR1 SGHRS, CDR2 YFSETQ. The CDR3 length is 15 residues. Trimming took off 2 bases at V and 5 bases at J, with 16 bases between the two ends.

The V gene is TRBV4-2, the J gene TRBJ1-5; no clear D. V was pared by 0 bases and J by 9 bases, with 15 bases between. Germline lookup yields CDR1 LGHNA and CDR2 YNFKEQ. CDR3 length: 15 residues. The CDR3: CASSQEWAGEWPQHF. The CDR3 nucleotides are TGTGCCAGCAGCCAAGAGTGGGCCGGGGAATGGCCCCAGCATTTT.

This clonotype was seen a few times. V and J are TRBV7-2 and TRBJ2-5, with a tentative D call TRBD1 (7 bases). Trimming removed 5 bases at V and 4 bases at J, with 20 bases between. The CDR3 loop spans 16 amino acids. CDR1 SGHTA and CDR2 FQGNSA come from the germline V gene. CDR3 DNA: TGTGCCAGCAGCGTCCAGACTAGGGGGCCGGGAGAGACCCAGTACTTC. Its protein product is CASSVQTRGPGETQYF. The entire variable domain, with the rest obtained from reference TRBV7-2 and TRBJ2-5, is as follows: GAGVSQSPSNKVTEKGKDVELRCDPISGHTALYWYRQSLGQGLEFLIYFQGNSAPDKSGLPSDRFSAERTGGSVSTLTIQRTQQEDSAVYLCASSVQTRGPGETQYFGPGTRLLVL.

This clonotype was detected only a few times. V gene TRBV5-1 combines with J gene TRBJ2-1; D is tentatively TRBD1 or TRBD2 (5 bases each). V gave up 0 bases and J gave up 10 bases, with 11 bases separating them. This CDR3 has 13 residues. In germline, CDR1 is SGHRS, CDR2 YFSETQ. The chain's CDR3 is CASSLAEGYEQFF. The CDR3, as DNA: TGCGCCAGCAGCTTGGCCGAGGGGTACGAGCAGTTCTTC.

The chain links TRBV7-9 to TRBJ1-1, with a weak D call TRBD1 (5 bases). CDR1 and CDR2 (germline): SEHNR, FQNEAQ (reference sequence). The CDR3 consists of 14 residues. Trimming pared 6 bases from V and 1 base from J, leaving 12 bases between. The CDR3, as DNA: TGTGCCAGCAGACCTCAGGGTGGGAACACTGAAGCTTTCTTT. Amino acids: CASRPQGGNTEAFF.

The chain carries TRBV10-3 and TRBJ1-3; D is unclear. The CDR3 loop spans 16 amino acids. Germline V gene lookup returns CDR1 ENHRY and CDR2 SYGVKD. V dropped 7 bases and J dropped 0 bases, with 16 bases sitting between them. DNA of the CDR3: TGTGCCATCAACCCCCCGGTTCTACTCTCTGGAAACACCATATATTTT. Amino acid sequence: CAINPPVLLSGNTIYF.

This clonotype was seen only a few times. The chain carries TRBV9 and TRBJ2-1; D is unresolved. V was trimmed by 1 base and J by 9 bases, leaving 11 bases between them. Germline lookup yields CDR1 SGDLS and CDR2 YYNGEE. CDR3 length equals 13 residues. CDR3 sequence (DNA): TGTGCCAGCAGCGTATTCCGAACGGGTGAGCAGTTCTTC. Encoded protein: CASSVFRTGEQFF.